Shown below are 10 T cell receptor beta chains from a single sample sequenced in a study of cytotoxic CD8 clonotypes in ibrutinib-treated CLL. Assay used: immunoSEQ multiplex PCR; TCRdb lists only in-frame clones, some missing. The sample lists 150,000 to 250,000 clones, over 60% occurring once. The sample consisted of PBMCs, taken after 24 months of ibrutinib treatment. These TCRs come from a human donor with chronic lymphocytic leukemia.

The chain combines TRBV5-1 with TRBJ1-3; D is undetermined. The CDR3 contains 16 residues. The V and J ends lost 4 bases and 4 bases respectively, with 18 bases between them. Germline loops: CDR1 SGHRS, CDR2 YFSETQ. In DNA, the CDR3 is TGCGCCAGCAGCCCGCTTAGGCCTTCGGCAGGAAACACCATATATTTT. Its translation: CASSPLRPSAGNTIYF.

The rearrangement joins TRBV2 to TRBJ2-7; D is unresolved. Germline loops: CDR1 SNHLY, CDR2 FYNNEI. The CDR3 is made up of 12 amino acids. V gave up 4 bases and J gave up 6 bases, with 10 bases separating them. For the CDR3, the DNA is TGTGCCAGCAGTGTAGTAGGACCCGAGCAGTACTTC. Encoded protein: CASSVVGPEQYF.

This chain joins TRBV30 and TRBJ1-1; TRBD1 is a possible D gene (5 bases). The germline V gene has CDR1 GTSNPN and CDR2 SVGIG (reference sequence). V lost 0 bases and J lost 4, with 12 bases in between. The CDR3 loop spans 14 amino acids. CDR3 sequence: CAWSVTVRSTEAFF. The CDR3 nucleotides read TGTGCCTGGAGTGTGACAGTACGCTCCACTGAAGCTTTCTTT. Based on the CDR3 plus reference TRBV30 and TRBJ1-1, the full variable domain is SQTIHQWPATLVQPVGSPLSLECTVEGTSNPNLYWYRQAAGRGLQLLFYSVGIGQISSEVPQNLSASRPQDRQFILSSKKLLLSDSGFYLCAWSVTVRSTEAFFGQGTRLTVV.

CDR3 sequence: CASSSVINRGNYEQYF. Here the CDR3 DNA reads TGCGCCAGCAGCTCGGTGATCAACAGGGGCAACTACGAGCAGTACTTC. V usage is TRBV5-1 and J usage is TRBJ2-7, with 7 nucleotides matching TRBD1. CDR3 size: 16 residues. Unmatched junction bases numbered 12, after V lost 3 bases and J lost 3 bases. Germline CDR1 reads SGHRS; CDR2 reads YFSETQ.

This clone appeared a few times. CDR3 residues: CASSGTGSIEQYF. Written as DNA, the CDR3 is TGCGCCAGCTCCGGGACAGGGAGTATTGAGCAGTACTTC. V usage is TRBV5-1 and J usage is TRBJ2-7; 9 bases are shared with TRBD1. The junction had 9 bases not matched to a gene; V was cut back by 7 bases and J by 7 bases. CDR3 size: 13 residues. Germline loops: CDR1 SGHRS, CDR2 YFSETQ.

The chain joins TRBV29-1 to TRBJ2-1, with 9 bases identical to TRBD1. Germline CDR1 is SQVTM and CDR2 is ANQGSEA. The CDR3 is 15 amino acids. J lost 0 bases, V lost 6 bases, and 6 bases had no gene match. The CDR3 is CSVRRDRDSYNEQFF. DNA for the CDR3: TGCAGCGTCCGGCGGGACAGGGACTCCTACAATGAGCAGTTCTTC.

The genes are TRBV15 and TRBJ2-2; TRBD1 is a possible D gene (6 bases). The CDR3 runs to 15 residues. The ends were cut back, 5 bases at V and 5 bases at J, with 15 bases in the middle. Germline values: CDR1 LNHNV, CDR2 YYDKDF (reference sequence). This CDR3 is CATSRGGSKTGELFF. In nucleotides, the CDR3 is TGTGCCACCAGCCGAGGGGGAAGTAAAACCGGGGAGCTGTTTTTT.

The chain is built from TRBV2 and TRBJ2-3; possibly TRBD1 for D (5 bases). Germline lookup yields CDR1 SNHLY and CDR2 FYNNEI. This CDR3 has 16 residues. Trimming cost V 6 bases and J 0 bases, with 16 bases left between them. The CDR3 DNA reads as TGTGCCAGCAGACGACAGTTAACTACTAGCACAGATACGCAGTATTTT. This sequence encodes CASRRQLTTSTDTQYF.

The CDR3 nucleotides are TGTGCCAGCAGCCAAGATTCAGGACCCGGGGGTAACTATGGCTACACCTTC. Amino acids: CASSQDSGPGGNYGYTF. This chain links TRBV4-2 with TRBJ1-2; TRBD1 is a possible D gene (5 bases). The V and J ends lost 0 bases and 1 base respectively, with 15 bases between them. This CDR3 region has 17 residues. Germline CDR1 is LGHNA and CDR2 is YNFKEQ.

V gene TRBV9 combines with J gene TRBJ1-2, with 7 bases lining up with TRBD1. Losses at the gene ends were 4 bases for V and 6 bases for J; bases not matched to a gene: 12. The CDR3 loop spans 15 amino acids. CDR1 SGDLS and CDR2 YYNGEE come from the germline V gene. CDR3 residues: CASSRTGTETNGYTF. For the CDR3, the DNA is TGTGCCAGCAGCAGAACCGGGACAGAGACAAATGGCTACACCTTC.